The 9 T cell receptor beta chains presented below share a single source sample, sequenced in a study of T cells in Graves' hyperthyroidism and ophthalmopathy. Template material for amplifying TCR beta CDR3 regions consisted of RNA transcripts. During a first-round RT-PCR of the TCR CDR3, the HTBI primer set was used. TCRdb analysed the multiplex PCR reads with MiXCR anew, one entry per CDR3 protein. The repertoire holds 500,000 to 650,000 distinct CDR3 sequences, approximately 15% seen once, with under 15% in the top ten. Material: blood. The receptors here all came from a woman in her forties or fifties with Graves' ophthalmopathy.

This clonotype occurred many times. The chain joins TRBV18 to TRBJ2-5; TRBD1 aligns across 10 bases. This CDR3 has 15 residues. V shed 7 bases and J 5 bases; nucleotides not matched to a gene: 10. Germline CDR1 KGHSH, CDR2 LQKENI. Here the CDR3 reads CASFRDRGAGETQYF. CDR3 DNA: TGTGCCAGCTTTCGGGACAGGGGCGCCGGGGAGACCCAGTACTTC.

This clonotype has at least ten counts. The chain carries TRBV5-1 and TRBJ2-1; 13 nucleotides agree with TRBD2. The germline gives CDR1 SGHRS, CDR2 YFSETQ. V lost 4 bases, J lost 13 bases, and 14 bases stayed unmatched. This CDR3 spans 16 amino acids. The CDR3 sequence is CASSRGTSGNQGEQFF. The CDR3 nucleotides are TGCGCCAGCAGCAGAGGGACTAGCGGGAATCAAGGGGAACAGTTCTTC.

Worth noting for this clonotype: This may be a read error: a much more frequent sequence differs by one nucleotide. This chain uses TRBV7-6 with TRBJ2-1; D is possibly TRBD2 (5 bases). Germline CDR1 reads SGHVS; CDR2 reads FNYEAQ. This CDR3 spans 16 amino acids. The CDR3 sequence: CASGLASGSIFNEQFF. CDR3 nucleotide sequence: TGTGCCAGCGGCTTAGCGAGCGGTTCAATTTTCAATGAGCAGTTCTTC.

This clonotype has ten or more counts. V and J are TRBV28 and TRBJ1-6, with 9 positions matching TRBD1. V shed 4 bases, J shed 8 bases, and the junction held 15 bases outside the gene matches. The CDR3 covers 18 residues. Germline-derived CDR1 and CDR2 are MDHEN and SYDVKM. CDR3 DNA: TGTGCCAGCAGTTCAAACCTGGACAGGGGTAGTAGGTATTCACCCCTCCACTTT. This gives the protein CASSSNLDRGSRYSPLHF.

This chain links TRBV7-6 with TRBJ1-2, with 8 bases aligning to TRBD1. CDR1 is SGHVS, CDR2 FNYEAQ, per germline. The V gene end was trimmed by 5 bases and the J gene end by 3 bases; junction bases not matched to a gene: 8. This CDR3 is built from 15 residues. The CDR3 nucleotides are TGTGCCAGCAGCCCAACGACAGGGGCGGACTATGGCTACACCTTC. The encoded protein is CASSPTTGADYGYTF. Variable domain in full (rest from reference TRBV7-6 and TRBJ1-2): GAGVSQSPRYKVTKRGQDVALRCDPISGHVSLYWYRQALGQGPEFLTYFNYEAQQDKSGLPNDRFSAERPEGSISTLTIQRTEQRDSAMYRCASSPTTGADYGYTFGSGTRLTVV.

This clonotype has a handful of counts. This chain links TRBV12-5 with TRBJ1-1; a possible D gene is TRBD1 (5 bases). V lost 3 bases to trimming and J lost 6 bases, with 8 bases between them. CDR3 length: 12 residues. The germline gives CDR1 LGHNT, CDR2 FRNRAP. CDR3 residues: CASGFQGSEAFF. CDR3 coding DNA: TGTGCTAGTGGTTTCCAGGGCTCTGAAGCTTTCTTT.

There are many counts of this clonotype. J is TRBJ2-3 and V is TRBV30, with D unresolved. CDR1 is GTSNPN and CDR2 is SVGIG in the germline V gene (reference sequence). CDR3 length: 16 residues. Trimming removed 3 bases from V and 4 bases from J, with 20 bases in between. The DNA of the CDR3 is TGTGCCTGGAGCACTTTCGGGTATAGGGTATCAGATACGCAGTATTTT. This codes for CAWSTFGYRVSDTQYF. The full variable domain, with the rest looked up from reference TRBV30 and TRBJ2-3, is SQTIHQWPATLVQPVGSPLSLECTVEGTSNPNLYWYRQAAGRGLQLLFYSVGIGQISSEVPQNLSASRPQDRQFILSSKKLLLSDSGFYLCAWSTFGYRVSDTQYFGPGTRLTVL.

This clonotype was detected only a few times. CDR3 in DNA: TGCAGCGTCGTCGAGACAGGGGGCAATCAGCCCCAGCATTTT. The encoded protein is CSVVETGGNQPQHF. The chain combines TRBV29-1 with TRBJ1-5, with 8 bases aligning to TRBD1. With V trimmed by 6 bases and J by 2 bases, 6 bases remained unmatched. Germline-derived CDR1 and CDR2 are SQVTM and ANQGSEA. The CDR3 covers 14 residues.

This clonotype appeared many times. The chain carries TRBV27 and TRBJ2-2, with 9 positions matching TRBD2. The CDR3 contains 15 residues. Germline V gene lookup returns CDR1 MNHEY and CDR2 SMNVEV (reference sequence). V lost 7 bases to trimming and J lost 1 base; unmatched junction nucleotides: 4. The CDR3 protein is CASTPAGGNTGELFF. As DNA, the CDR3 is TGTGCCAGCACCCCAGCGGGAGGGAACACCGGGGAGCTGTTTTTT.